These 9 T cell receptor beta chains share one sample of origin, sequenced in a study of CD4+ T cells in melanoma. Clones were sequenced by immunoSEQ multiplex PCR, and TCRdb holds only the in-frame ones, with some missing. The sample includes about 140,000 clones, approximately 91% of them seen just once. The source of these receptors is a human donor with melanoma.

A few counts support this clone. The V call is TRBV7-2, the J call TRBJ2-7; tentatively, D is TRBD2 (7 bases). V lost 5 bases, J lost 2 bases, and 16 bases lay in between. This CDR3 comprises 15 residues. Germline-derived CDR1 and CDR2 are SGHTA and FQGNSA. The CDR3 nucleotides are TGTGCCAGCAGCCGATGGGGCGGGGGCCCCTACGAGCAGTACTTC. Translation gives CASSRWGGGPYEQYF.

V and J are TRBV7-2 and TRBJ1-5; D is uncertain. The germline V and J ends were trimmed by 1 base and 1 base, with 5 bases remaining between them. This CDR3 has 14 residues. Germline values: CDR1 SGHTA, CDR2 FQGNSA. The CDR3 DNA reads as TGTGCCAGCAGCTTAGGTCGGAGCAATCAGCCCCAGCATTTT. Its protein is CASSLGRSNQPQHF.

The gene calls are TRBV19 and TRBJ1-5; 7 bases map to TRBD1. Looked up from germline, CDR1 is LNHDA and CDR2 is SQIVND (reference sequence). With V trimmed by 5 bases and J by 4 bases, 17 bases remained unmatched. This CDR3 contains 18 residues. CDR3 in amino acids: CASSVQAGTAFRNQPQHF. CDR3 DNA sequence: TGTGCCAGTAGTGTACAGGCCGGGACAGCCTTTAGGAATCAGCCCCAGCATTTT.

This chain joins TRBV7-2 and TRBJ2-7; 8 bases line up with TRBD2. The germline V gene encodes CDR1 SGHTA and CDR2 FQGNSA. V was pared by 3 bases and J by 2 bases, with 15 bases of the junction left unmatched. The CDR3 consists of 18 residues. DNA of the CDR3: TGTGCCAGCAGCTTCTCCCATGTTATGGCGGGGGGTACCTACGAGCAGTACTTC. Residues: CASSFSHVMAGGTYEQYF.

This clone has a single count. The CDR3 nucleotides are TGTGCCAGCAGGGGTAGGGCCGGAAACACCATATATTTT. Translating it yields CASRGRAGNTIYF. The chain carries TRBV2 and TRBJ1-3; D gene unclear. The CDR3 runs to 13 residues. The germline V and J ends were trimmed by 6 bases and 4 bases, with 10 bases remaining between them. Germline CDR1 reads SNHLY; CDR2 reads FYNNEI.

The chain is built from TRBV11-2 and TRBJ2-7, with D perhaps given as TRBD1 or TRBD2 (6 bases each). Germline CDR1 is SGHAT and CDR2 is FQNNGV. CDR3 length equals 14 residues. The V gene lost 1 base and the J gene lost 8 bases, with 15 bases spanning the gap. CDR3: CASSLAGGAVKQYF. Here the CDR3 DNA reads TGTGCCAGCAGCTTAGCCGGGGGCGCAGTGAAGCAGTACTTC.

This chain uses TRBV5-6 with TRBJ2-1; 8 bases are shared with TRBD2. The germline V gene has CDR1 SGHDT and CDR2 YYEEEE. J was trimmed by 4 bases and V by 6 bases; bases with no gene match: 6. This CDR3 has 14 amino acids. The CDR3 bases are TGTGCCAGCATCGTTCGGGGGGGGTACAATGAGCAGTTCTTC. Encoded protein: CASIVRGGYNEQFF.

The CDR3 reads CASRPYRVRTEAFF. The CDR3, as DNA: TGTGCCAGTAGGCCTTACAGGGTAAGGACTGAAGCTTTCTTT. The chain has TRBV19 and TRBJ1-1; D is perhaps TRBD1 (6 bases). Trimming took off 6 bases at V and 5 bases at J, with 16 bases between the two ends. The CDR3 spans 14 residues. Germline V CDR1 and CDR2: LNHDA, SQIVND (reference sequence).

V is TRBV9 and J is TRBJ2-2; 9 positions match TRBD2. With V trimmed by 3 bases and J by 4 bases, 1 base remained unmatched. CDR1 is SGDLS, CDR2 YYNGEE, per germline. The CDR3 sequence is 14 residues long. The DNA for the CDR3 is TGTGCCAGCAGCGGACTAGCGGCCACCGGGGAGCTGTTTTTT. Translation: CASSGLAATGELFF.